This entry is about one T cell receptor (beta chain). Its antigen is unidentified. This entry belongs to a study of cytomegalovirus exposure and HLA in healthy donors. Study-wide background: HLA-typed donors were the source of approximately 80 million unique TCRs, which an early data release held.

The V and J ends lost 1 base and 5 bases respectively, with 11 bases between them. Germline lookup yields CDR1 LNHNV and CDR2 YYDKDF (reference sequence). The CDR3 sequence is 14 residues long. Broader study findings: A later analysis reported that several of the most significant clusters appeared to be linked to common viral pathogens, among them Epstein-Barr virus. Reported findings show TCR beta sequences accurately forecast HLA-A and HLA-B alleles in most subjects. Productive rates of about 87% or about 30% were seen for most TCR beta V segments in an earlier analysis.

A multiplex PCR was run with 60 Vbeta primers and 13 Jbeta primers. Generated by immunoSEQ multiplex PCR, the TCRdb table keeps only in-frame clones and is missing some. Of approximately 170,000 clones listed, roughly three quarters are singletons. The receptor comes from a man between 18 and 29 years old in good health and CMV-seropositive. Sequenced: PBMCs. The chain carries TRBV15 and TRBJ1-1, with unresolved D. The CDR3 nucleotides are TGTGCCACCAGCAGAGGGGCAGCGGGGACTGAAGCTTTCTTT. Translation gives CATSRGAAGTEAFF.